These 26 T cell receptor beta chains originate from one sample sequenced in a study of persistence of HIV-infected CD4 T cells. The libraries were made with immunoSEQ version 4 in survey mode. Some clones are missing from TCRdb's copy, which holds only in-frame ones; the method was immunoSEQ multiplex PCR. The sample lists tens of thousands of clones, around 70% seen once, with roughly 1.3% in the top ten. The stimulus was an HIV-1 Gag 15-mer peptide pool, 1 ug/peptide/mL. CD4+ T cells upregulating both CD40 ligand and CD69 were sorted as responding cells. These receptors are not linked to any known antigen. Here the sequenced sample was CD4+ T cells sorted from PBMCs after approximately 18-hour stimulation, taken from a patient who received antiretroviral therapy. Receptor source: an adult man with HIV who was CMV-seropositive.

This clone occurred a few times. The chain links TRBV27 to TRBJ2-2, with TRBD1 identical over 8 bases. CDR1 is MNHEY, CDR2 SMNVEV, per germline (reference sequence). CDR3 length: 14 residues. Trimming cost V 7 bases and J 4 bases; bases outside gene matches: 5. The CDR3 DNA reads TGTGCCAGCACGGACAGGGTGGGCACCGGGGAGCTGTTTTTT. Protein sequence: CASTDRVGTGELFF.

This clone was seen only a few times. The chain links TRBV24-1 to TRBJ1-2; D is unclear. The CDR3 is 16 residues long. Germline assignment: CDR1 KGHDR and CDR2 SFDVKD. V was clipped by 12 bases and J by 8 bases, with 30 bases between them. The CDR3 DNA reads TGTGCCTCCCCTTCCCAGGACGGCGTTCCCTCGGGCGGCTACACCTTC. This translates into CASPSQDGVPSGGYTF.

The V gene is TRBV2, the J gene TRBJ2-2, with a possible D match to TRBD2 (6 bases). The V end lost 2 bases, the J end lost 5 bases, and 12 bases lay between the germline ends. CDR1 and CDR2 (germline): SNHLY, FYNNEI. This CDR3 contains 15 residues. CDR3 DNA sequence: TGTGCCAGCAGTGAACGCCTCGGAGGGACCGGGGAGCTGTTTTTT. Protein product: CASSERLGGTGELFF.

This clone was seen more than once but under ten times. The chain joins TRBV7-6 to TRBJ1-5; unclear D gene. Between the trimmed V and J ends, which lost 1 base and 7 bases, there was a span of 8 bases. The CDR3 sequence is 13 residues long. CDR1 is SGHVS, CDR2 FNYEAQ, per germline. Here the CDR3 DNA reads TGTGCCAGCAGCTTAGTCGAAGGGCAGCCCCAGCATTTT. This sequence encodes CASSLVEGQPQHF.

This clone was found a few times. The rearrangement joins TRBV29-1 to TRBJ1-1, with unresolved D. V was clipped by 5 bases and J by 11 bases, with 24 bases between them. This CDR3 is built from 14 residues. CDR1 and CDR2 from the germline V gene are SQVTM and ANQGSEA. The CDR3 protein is CSVPPEGRYGDAFF. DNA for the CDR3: TGCAGCGTTCCTCCGGAAGGCAGATACGGAGATGCTTTCTTT.

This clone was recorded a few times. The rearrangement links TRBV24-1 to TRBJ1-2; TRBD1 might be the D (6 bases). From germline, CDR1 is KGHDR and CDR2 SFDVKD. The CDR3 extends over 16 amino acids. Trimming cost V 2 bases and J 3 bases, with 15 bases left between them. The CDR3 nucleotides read TGTGCCACCAGTGATTCAACAGGGAAAGGGGACTATGGCTACACCTTC. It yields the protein CATSDSTGKGDYGYTF.

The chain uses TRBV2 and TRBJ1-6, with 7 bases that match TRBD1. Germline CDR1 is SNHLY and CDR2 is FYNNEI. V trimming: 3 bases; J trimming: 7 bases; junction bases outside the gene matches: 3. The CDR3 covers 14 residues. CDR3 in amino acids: CASSDQGQNSPLHF. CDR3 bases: TGTGCCAGCAGTGACCAGGGACAGAATTCACCCCTCCACTTT.

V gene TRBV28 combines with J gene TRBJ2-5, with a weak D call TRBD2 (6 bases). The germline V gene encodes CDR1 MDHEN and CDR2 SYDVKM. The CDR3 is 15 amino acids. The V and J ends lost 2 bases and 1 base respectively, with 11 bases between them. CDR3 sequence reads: CASSLLGGLQETQYF. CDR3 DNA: TGTGCCAGCAGTTTACTCGGGGGACTCCAAGAGACCCAGTACTTC.

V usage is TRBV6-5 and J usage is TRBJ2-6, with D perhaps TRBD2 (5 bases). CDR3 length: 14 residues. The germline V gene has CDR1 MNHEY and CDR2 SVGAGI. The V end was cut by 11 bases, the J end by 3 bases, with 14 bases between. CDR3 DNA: TGTGCCGGTGGTTCGGGGTTTGGGGCCAACGTCCTGACTTTC. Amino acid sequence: CAGGSGFGANVLTF.

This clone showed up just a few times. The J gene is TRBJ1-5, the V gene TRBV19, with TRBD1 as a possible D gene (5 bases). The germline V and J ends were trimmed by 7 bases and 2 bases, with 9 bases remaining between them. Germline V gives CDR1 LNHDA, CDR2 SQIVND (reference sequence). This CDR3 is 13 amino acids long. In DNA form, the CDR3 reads TGTGCCAGTATGGGGACCGGCAATCAGCCCCAGCATTTT. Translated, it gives CASMGTGNQPQHF.

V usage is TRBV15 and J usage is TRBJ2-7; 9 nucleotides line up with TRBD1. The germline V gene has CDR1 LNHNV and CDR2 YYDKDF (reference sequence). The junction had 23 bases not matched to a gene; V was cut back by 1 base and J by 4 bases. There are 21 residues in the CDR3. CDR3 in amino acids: CATSRATNPGDRAITRYEQYF. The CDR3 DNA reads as TGTGCCACCAGCAGAGCCACCAATCCGGGGGACAGGGCCATCACCAGGTACGAGCAGTACTTC.

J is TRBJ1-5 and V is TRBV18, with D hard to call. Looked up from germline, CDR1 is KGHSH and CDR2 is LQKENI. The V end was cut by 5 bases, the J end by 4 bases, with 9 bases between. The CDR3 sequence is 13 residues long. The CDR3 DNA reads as TGTGCCAGCTCAAATGCGAGGAATCAGCCCCAGCATTTT. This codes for CASSNARNQPQHF.

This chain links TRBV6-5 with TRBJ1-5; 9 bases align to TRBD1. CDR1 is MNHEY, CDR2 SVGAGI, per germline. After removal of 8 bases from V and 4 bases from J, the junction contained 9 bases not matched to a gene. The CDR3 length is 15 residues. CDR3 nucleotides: TGTGCCAGCGGGGTGGGGACAGGGCAGAATCAGCCCCAGCATTTT. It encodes CASGVGTGQNQPQHF.

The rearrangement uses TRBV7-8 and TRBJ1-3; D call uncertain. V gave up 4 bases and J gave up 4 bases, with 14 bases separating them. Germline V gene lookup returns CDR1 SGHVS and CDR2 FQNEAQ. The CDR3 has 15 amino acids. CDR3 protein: CASSSRHAEGNTIYF. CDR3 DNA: TGTGCCAGCAGCTCCCGACACGCGGAGGGAAACACCATATATTTT.

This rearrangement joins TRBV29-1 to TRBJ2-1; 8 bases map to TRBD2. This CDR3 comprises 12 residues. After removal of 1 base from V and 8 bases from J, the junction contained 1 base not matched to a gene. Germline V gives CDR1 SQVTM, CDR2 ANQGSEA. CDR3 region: CSVEAGGHEQFF. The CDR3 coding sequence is TGCAGCGTTGAAGCGGGGGGGCATGAGCAGTTCTTC.

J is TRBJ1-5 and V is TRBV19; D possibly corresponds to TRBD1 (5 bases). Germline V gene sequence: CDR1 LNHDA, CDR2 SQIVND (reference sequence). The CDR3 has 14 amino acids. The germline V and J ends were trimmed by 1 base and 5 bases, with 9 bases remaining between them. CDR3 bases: TGTGCCAGTAGTATAGGAGGGGCGGATCAGCCCCAGCATTTT. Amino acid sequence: CASSIGGADQPQHF.

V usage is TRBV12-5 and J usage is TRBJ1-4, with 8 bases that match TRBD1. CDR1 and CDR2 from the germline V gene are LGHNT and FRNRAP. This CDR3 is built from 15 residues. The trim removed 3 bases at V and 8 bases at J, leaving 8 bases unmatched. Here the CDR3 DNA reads TGTGCTAGTGGTTTTCAGGGGGCGCCCCGAGAAAAACTGTTTTTT. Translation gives CASGFQGAPREKLFF.

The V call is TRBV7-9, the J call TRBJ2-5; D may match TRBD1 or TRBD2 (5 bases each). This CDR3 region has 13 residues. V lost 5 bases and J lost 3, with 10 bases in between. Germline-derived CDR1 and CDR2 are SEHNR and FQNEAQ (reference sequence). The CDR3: CASSVGAKETQYF. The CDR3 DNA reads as TGTGCCAGCAGCGTCGGGGCTAAAGAGACCCAGTACTTC.

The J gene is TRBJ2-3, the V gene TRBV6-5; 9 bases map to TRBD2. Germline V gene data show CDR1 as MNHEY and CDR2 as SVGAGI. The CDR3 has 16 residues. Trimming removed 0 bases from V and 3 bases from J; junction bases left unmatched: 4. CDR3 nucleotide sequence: TGTGCCAGCAGTTACTCGGAGCGGGGGGTGACAGATACGCAGTATTTT. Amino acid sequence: CASSYSERGVTDTQYF.

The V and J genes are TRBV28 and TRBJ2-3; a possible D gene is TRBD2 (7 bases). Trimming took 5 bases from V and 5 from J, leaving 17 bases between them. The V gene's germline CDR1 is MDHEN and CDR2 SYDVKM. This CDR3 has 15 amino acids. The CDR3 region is CASSPPAGAGDTQYF. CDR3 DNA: TGTGCCAGCAGTCCCCCGGCGGGGGCAGGAGATACGCAGTATTTT.

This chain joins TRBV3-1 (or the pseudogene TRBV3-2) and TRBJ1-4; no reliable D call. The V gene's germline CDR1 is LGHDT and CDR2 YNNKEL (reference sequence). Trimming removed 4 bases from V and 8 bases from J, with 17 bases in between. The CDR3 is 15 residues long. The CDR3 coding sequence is TGTGCCAGCAGCCCCGCCGCCCTTTCTGGGGAAAAACTGTTTTTT. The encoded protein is CASSPAALSGEKLFF.

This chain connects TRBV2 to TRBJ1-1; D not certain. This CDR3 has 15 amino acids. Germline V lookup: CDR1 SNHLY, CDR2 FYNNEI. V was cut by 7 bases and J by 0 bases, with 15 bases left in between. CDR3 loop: CASKRDRTMNTEAFF. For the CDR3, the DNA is TGTGCCAGCAAACGAGACCGAACCATGAACACTGAAGCTTTCTTT.

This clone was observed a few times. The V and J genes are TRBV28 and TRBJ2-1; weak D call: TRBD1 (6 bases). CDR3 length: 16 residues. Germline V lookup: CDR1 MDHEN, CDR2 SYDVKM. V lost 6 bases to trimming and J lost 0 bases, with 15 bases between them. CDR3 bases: TGTGCCAGCAGGGGCGGATCGGACAGCTCCTACAATGAGCAGTTCTTC. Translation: CASRGGSDSSYNEQFF.

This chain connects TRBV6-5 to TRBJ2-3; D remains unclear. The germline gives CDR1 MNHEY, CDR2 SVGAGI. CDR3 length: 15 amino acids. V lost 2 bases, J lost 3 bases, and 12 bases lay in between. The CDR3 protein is CASSYGDGRTDTQYF. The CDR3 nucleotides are TGTGCCAGCAGTTACGGTGACGGGCGGACAGATACGCAGTATTTT.

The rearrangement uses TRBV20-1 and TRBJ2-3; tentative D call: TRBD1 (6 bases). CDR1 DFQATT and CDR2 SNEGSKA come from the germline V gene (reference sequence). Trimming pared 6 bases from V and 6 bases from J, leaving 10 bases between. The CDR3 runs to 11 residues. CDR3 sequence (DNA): TGCAGTGCAATGAGGGGGGATACGCAGTATTTT. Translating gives CSAMRGDTQYF.

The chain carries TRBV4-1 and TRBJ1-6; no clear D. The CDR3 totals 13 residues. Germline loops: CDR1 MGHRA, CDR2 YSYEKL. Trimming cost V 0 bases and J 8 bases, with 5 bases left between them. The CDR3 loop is CASSQDTDSPLHF. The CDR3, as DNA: TGCGCCAGCAGCCAAGATACCGATTCACCCCTCCACTTT.